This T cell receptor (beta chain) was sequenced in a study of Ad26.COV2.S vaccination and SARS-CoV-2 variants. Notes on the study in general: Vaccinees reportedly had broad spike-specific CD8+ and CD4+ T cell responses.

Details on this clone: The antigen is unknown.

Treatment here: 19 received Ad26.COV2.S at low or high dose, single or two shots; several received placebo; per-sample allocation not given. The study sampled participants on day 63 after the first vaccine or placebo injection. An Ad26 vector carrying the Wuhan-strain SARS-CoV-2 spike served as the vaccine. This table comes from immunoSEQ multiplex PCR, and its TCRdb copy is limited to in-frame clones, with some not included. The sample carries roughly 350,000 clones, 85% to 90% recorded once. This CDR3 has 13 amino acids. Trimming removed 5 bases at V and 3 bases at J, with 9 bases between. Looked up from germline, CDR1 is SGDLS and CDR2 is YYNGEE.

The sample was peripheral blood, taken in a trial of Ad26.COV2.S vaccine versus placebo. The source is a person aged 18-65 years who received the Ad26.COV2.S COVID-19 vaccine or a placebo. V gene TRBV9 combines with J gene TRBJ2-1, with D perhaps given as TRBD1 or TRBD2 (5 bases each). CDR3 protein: CASRRDGYNEQFF. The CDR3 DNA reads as TGTGCCAGCAGAAGGGACGGCTACAATGAGCAGTTCTTC.